These 19 T cell receptor beta chains share one sample of origin, sequenced in a study of shared clonotypes between healthy human individuals. CD45RO negativity and positive selection for CCR7 defined naive CD8 cells, a population that excluded terminally differentiated effector memory CD45RA+ cells. The method was immunoSEQ multiplex PCR; TCRdb's version includes in-frame clones alone and lacks a portion of them. The sample has some 2.1 million clones; just under 95% are singletons. The sample taken for sequencing was naive CD8+ T cells from PBMCs. These receptors all stem from a young man in good health. Some clones in this sample may be carry-over from other donors' samples.

This clone has only one observation. The chain combines TRBV5-6 with TRBJ2-1; D not resolved. This CDR3 region has 14 residues. Trimming stripped 1 base from V and 5 bases from J, with 10 bases between. CDR1 SGHDT and CDR2 YYEEEE come from the germline V gene. CDR3 bases: TGTGCCAGCAGCTTGTGGGCAACGGACAATGAGCAGTTCTTC. As protein: CASSLWATDNEQFF.

The J gene is TRBJ1-4, the V gene TRBV29-1, with D maybe TRBD1 (5 bases). Trimming shortened V by 4 bases and J by 6 bases, and 15 bases separated the two germline ends. The germline gives CDR1 SQVTM, CDR2 ANQGSEA. CDR3 length: 14 amino acids. CDR3 protein: CSVVGPAGDEKLFF. CDR3 in DNA: TGCAGCGTTGTAGGACCCGCGGGGGATGAAAAACTGTTTTTT.

The V and J genes are TRBV6-1 and TRBJ1-5; D uncertain. CDR3 length: 14 amino acids. In germline, CDR1 is MNHNS, CDR2 SASEGT. Deletions cut 8 bases from V and 0 bases from J, with 11 bases between. The CDR3 sequence: CASGRAGSNQPQHF. The CDR3 coding sequence is TGTGCCAGCGGGAGGGCCGGTAGCAATCAGCCCCAGCATTTT.

The chain joins TRBV27 to TRBJ2-2, with D hard to call. Germline-derived CDR1 and CDR2 are MNHEY and SMNVEV (reference sequence). CDR3 size: 15 residues. V was trimmed by 3 bases and J by 5 bases, leaving 13 bases between them. The CDR3 DNA reads as TGTGCCAGCAGTTTCTGGCAGGTGCGAACCGGGGAGCTGTTTTTT. Translation gives CASSFWQVRTGELFF.

V and J are TRBV9 and TRBJ1-2, with a weak D call TRBD1 (5 bases). There are 14 residues in the CDR3. Germline V gene lookup returns CDR1 SGDLS and CDR2 YYNGEE. Trimming took 1 base from V and 5 from J, leaving 12 bases between them. The CDR3 reads CASSVSGGRYGYTF. Written as DNA, the CDR3 is TGTGCCAGCAGCGTAAGTGGGGGTAGATATGGCTACACCTTC.

J is TRBJ2-3 and V is TRBV6-5; D is uncertain. This CDR3 is built from 15 residues. Germline CDR1 MNHEY, CDR2 SVGAGI. The ends were cut back, 6 bases at V and 0 bases at J, with 13 bases in the middle. The CDR3 DNA follows: TGTGCCAGCAGCCCCGGCGGCGCTAGCACAGATACGCAGTATTTT. Its translation: CASSPGGASTDTQYF.

V is TRBV5-8 and J is TRBJ1-2; TRBD1 agrees at 11 bases. The CDR3 covers 15 residues. After removal of 0 bases from V and 8 bases from J, the junction contained 6 bases not matched to a gene. The germline CDR1 and CDR2 sequences are SGHTS and YDEGEE. This CDR3 reads CASSLVWTGGSGYTF. The CDR3 bases are TGTGCCAGCAGCTTGGTTTGGACAGGGGGCTCCGGCTACACCTTC.

The chain links TRBV6-6 to TRBJ1-1; possibly TRBD1 for D (6 bases). CDR1 and CDR2 from the germline V gene are MNHNY and SVGAGI (reference sequence). V lost 4 bases, J lost 4 bases, and 13 bases lay in between. The CDR3 is 14 amino acids. The CDR3 here is CASSLTGRGTEAFF. CDR3 nucleotides: TGTGCCAGCAGTTTGACAGGACGGGGCACTGAAGCTTTCTTT.

The V gene is TRBV29-1, the J gene TRBJ1-2; unclear D gene. The ends were cut back, 5 bases at V and 8 bases at J, with 15 bases in the middle. The germline gives CDR1 SQVTM, CDR2 ANQGSEA. This CDR3 comprises 12 residues. In nucleotides, the CDR3 is TGCAGCGTTTTGGATGCGACTCACGGCTACACCTTC. As protein: CSVLDATHGYTF.

The chain recombines TRBV30 with TRBJ2-5; 11 bases are shared with TRBD2. The CDR3 runs 15 residues. V lost 8 bases, J lost 5 bases, and 13 bases stayed unmatched. Germline CDR1 reads GTSNPN; CDR2 reads SVGIG (reference sequence). CDR3 residues: CALTPGVAGGETQYF. The CDR3, as DNA: TGTGCCCTGACCCCCGGAGTAGCGGGGGGGGAGACCCAGTACTTC.

This chain links TRBV14 with TRBJ1-2, with D perhaps matching TRBD1 (6 bases). V was trimmed by 5 bases and J by 5 bases, leaving 15 bases between them. The CDR3 is made up of 14 amino acids. Germline values: CDR1 SGHDN, CDR2 FVKESK. The CDR3 loop is CASSVERGMYGYTF. The CDR3 DNA follows: TGTGCCAGCAGCGTCGAAAGGGGGATGTATGGCTACACCTTC.

The CDR3 loop is CASSGDRGSREQYF. In DNA form, the CDR3 reads TGTGCCAGCAGCGGAGACAGGGGGTCCCGCGAGCAGTACTTC. The chain is built from TRBV7-9 and TRBJ2-7; 9 positions match TRBD1. CDR3 size: 14 residues. The J segment lost 6 bases and the V segment lost 5 bases, leaving 8 bases of the junction unmatched. Germline V gene data show CDR1 as SEHNR and CDR2 as FQNEAQ (reference sequence).

V and J are TRBV10-1 and TRBJ2-7, with 7 bases aligning to TRBD1. The CDR3 extends over 14 amino acids. J gave up 3 bases and V 7 bases, and 9 bases lay outside the gene matches. Germline assignment: CDR1 WNHNN and CDR2 SYGVQD (reference sequence). The CDR3: CASMPRDRGYEQYF. The CDR3 DNA reads as TGCGCCAGCATGCCCCGGGACAGAGGCTACGAGCAGTACTTC.

This chain connects TRBV27 to TRBJ1-4; 11 bases are shared with TRBD1. This CDR3 is 15 amino acids long. V lost 2 bases and J lost 6; bases outside the gene matches: 2. Germline V lookup: CDR1 MNHEY, CDR2 SMNVEV (reference sequence). In DNA, the CDR3 is TGTGCCAGCAGTTTAATGGGACAGGGGGATGAAAAACTGTTTTTT. It translates to CASSLMGQGDEKLFF.

V usage is TRBV19 and J usage is TRBJ1-2, with unresolved D. V was trimmed by 0 bases and J by 3 bases, leaving 8 bases between them. Germline assignment: CDR1 LNHDA and CDR2 SQIVND (reference sequence). The CDR3 runs 14 residues. CDR3 loop: CASSIDGGHYGYTF. DNA of the CDR3: TGTGCCAGTAGTATAGACGGAGGCCACTATGGCTACACCTTC.

The genes are TRBV7-9 and TRBJ2-1, with D possibly being TRBD2 (5 bases). V lost 8 bases to trimming and J lost 7 bases, with 9 bases between them. The CDR3 length is 11 residues. Germline assignment: CDR1 SEHNR and CDR2 FQNEAQ (reference sequence). This CDR3 reads CASREDNEQFF. DNA for the CDR3: TGTGCCAGCCGGGAAGATAATGAGCAGTTCTTC.

The chain links TRBV7-6 to TRBJ2-2, with D possibly matching TRBD2 (5 bases). The germline V gene encodes CDR1 SGHVS and CDR2 FNYEAQ. The CDR3 is 19 residues long. V lost 1 base to trimming and J lost 3 bases, with 21 bases between them. This CDR3 reads CASSLDLGLAEFYTGELFF. The DNA of the CDR3 is TGTGCCAGCAGCTTAGATTTAGGTCTAGCCGAATTCTACACCGGGGAGCTGTTTTTT. Combining the CDR3 with reference TRBV7-6 and TRBJ2-2 gives the whole variable domain GAGVSQSPRYKVTKRGQDVALRCDPISGHVSLYWYRQALGQGPEFLTYFNYEAQQDKSGLPNDRFSAERPEGSISTLTIQRTEQRDSAMYRCASSLDLGLAEFYTGELFFGEGSRLTVL.

The chain joins TRBV7-2 to TRBJ1-6, with TRBD1 as a possible D gene (6 bases). The germline CDR1 and CDR2 sequences are SGHTA and FQGNSA. CDR3 length equals 15 residues. Trimming took off 7 bases at V and 8 bases at J, with 18 bases between the two ends. CDR3 loop: CASTPPQGRYSPLHF. CDR3 nucleotides: TGTGCCAGCACCCCCCCGCAGGGGAGATATTCACCCCTCCACTTT.

V is TRBV5-1 and J is TRBJ2-3; the D is unclear. The V and J ends lost 1 base and 0 bases respectively, with 12 bases between them. Germline V gene lookup returns CDR1 SGHRS and CDR2 YFSETQ. CDR3 length equals 16 residues. CDR3 region: CASSLWVTASTDTQYF. The CDR3 DNA reads TGCGCCAGCAGCTTGTGGGTTACAGCTAGCACAGATACGCAGTATTTT.